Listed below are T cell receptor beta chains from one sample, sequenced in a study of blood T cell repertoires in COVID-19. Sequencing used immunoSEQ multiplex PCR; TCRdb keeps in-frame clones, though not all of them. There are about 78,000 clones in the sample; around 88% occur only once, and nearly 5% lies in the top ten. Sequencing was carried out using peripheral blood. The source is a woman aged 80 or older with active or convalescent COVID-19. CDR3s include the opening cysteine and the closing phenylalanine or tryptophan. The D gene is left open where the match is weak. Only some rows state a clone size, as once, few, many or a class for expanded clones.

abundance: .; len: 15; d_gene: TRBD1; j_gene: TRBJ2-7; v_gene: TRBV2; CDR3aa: CASSGGTGISYEQYF; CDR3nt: TGTGCCAGCAGTGGCGGGACAGGGATTTCCTACGAGCAGTACTTC
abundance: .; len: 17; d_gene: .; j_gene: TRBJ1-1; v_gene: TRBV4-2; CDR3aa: CASSQDLTGGLNTEAFF; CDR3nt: TGTGCCAGCAGCCAAGATCTTACAGGCGGATTGAACACTGAAGCTTTCTTT
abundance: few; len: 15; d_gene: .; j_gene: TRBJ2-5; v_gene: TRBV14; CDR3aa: CASSGRGAGQETQYF; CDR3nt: TGTGCCAGCAGCGGACGGGGGGCCGGCCAAGAGACCCAGTACTTC
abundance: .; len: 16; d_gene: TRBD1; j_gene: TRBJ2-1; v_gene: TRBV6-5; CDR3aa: CASSLTGASSYNEQFF; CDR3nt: TGTGCCAGCAGTTTGACAGGGGCCTCCTCCTACAATGAGCAGTTCTTC
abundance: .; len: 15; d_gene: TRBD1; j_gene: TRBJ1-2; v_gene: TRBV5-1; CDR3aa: CASSLRTGGVNGYTF; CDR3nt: TGCGCCAGCAGCTTGAGGACAGGGGGTGTGAATGGCTACACCTTC
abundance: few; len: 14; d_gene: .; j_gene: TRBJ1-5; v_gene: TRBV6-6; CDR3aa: CAGGGDSYNQPQHF; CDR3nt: TGTGCCGGGGGGGGAGACAGCTACAATCAGCCCCAGCATTTT
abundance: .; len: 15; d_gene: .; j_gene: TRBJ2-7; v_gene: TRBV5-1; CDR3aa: CASSPGLLLNREQYF; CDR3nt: TGCGCCAGCAGCCCGGGACTCCTTCTTAATCGCGAGCAGTACTTC
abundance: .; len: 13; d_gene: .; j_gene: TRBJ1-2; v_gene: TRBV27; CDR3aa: CASASGLNYGYTF; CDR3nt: TGTGCCAGCGCGTCCGGACTTAACTATGGCTACACCTTC
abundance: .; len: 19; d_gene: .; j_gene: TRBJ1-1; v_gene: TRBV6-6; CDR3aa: CASSLLSIDFDSMNTEAFF; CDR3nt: TGTGCCAGCAGTCTTCTCTCCATAGACTTCGACAGTATGAACACTGAAGCTTTCTTT
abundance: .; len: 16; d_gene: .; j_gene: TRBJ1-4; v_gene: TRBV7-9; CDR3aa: CASSLGQEGTNEKLFF; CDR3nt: TGTGCCAGCAGCTTAGGACAGGAAGGGACTAATGAAAAACTGTTTTTT
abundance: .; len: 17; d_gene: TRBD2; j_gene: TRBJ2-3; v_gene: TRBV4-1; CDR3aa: CASSHPGLAGPSATQYF; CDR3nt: TGCGCCAGCAGCCACCCCGGACTAGCGGGCCCCTCGGCCACGCAGTATTTT
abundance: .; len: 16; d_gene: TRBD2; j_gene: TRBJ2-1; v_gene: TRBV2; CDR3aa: CASSFSGASGVGEQFF; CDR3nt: TGTGCCAGCAGTTTTAGCGGGGCGTCGGGCGTCGGTGAGCAGTTCTTC
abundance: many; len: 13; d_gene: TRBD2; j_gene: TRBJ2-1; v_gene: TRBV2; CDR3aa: CASSGLADNEQFF; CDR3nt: TGTGCCAGCAGCGGACTAGCGGACAATGAGCAGTTCTTC
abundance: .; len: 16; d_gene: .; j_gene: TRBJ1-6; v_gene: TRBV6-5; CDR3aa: CASSYSPQGRNSPLHF; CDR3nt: TGTGCCAGCAGTTACTCCCCCCAGGGTCGTAATTCACCCCTCCACTTT
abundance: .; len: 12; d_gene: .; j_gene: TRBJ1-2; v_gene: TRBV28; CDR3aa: CASSYRDYGYTF; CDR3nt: TGTGCCAGCAGCTACAGGGATTATGGCTACACCTTC
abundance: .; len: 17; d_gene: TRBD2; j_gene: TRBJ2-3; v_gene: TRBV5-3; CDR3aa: CARSLETSGRAADTQYF; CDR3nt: TGTGCCAGAAGCTTGGAAACGAGCGGGAGGGCCGCAGATACGCAGTATTTT
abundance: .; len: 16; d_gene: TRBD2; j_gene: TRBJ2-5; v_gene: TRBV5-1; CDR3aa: CASSLGLAGGRETQYF; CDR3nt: TGCGCCAGCAGCCTTGGACTAGCGGGAGGCCGGGAGACCCAGTACTTC
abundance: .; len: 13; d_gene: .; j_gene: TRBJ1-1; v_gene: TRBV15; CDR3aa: CATSRDDKGAAFF; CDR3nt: TGTGCCACCAGCAGGGATGACAAAGGGGCGGCTTTCTTT
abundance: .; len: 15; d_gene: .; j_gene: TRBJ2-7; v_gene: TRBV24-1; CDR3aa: CATSPGRGSSYEQYF; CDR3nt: TGTGCCACCAGTCCCGGTCGGGGGAGCTCCTACGAGCAGTACTTC
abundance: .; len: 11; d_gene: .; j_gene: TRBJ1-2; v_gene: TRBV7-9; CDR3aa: CASRLLYGYTF; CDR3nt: TGTGCCAGCAGACTACTCTATGGCTACACCTTC
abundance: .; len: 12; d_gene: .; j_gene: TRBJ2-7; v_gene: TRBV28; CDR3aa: CASSFRAYEQYF; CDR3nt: TGTGCCAGCAGTTTCAGGGCCTACGAGCAGTACTTC
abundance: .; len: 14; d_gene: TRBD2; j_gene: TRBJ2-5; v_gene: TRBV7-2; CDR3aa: CASSYRAGQETQYF; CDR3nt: TGTGCCAGCAGCTACCGAGCGGGGCAAGAGACCCAGTACTTC
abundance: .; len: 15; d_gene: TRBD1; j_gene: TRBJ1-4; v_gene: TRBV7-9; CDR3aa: CASSQATGRGEKLFF; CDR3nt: TGTGCCAGCAGCCAAGCGACAGGGCGAGGCGAAAAACTGTTTTTT
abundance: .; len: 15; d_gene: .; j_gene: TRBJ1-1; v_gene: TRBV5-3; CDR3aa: CARSCTWGDNTEAFF; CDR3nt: TGTGCCAGAAGCTGCACTTGGGGGGATAACACTGAAGCTTTCTTT
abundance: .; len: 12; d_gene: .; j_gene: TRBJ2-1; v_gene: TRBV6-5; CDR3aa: CASRGSAGEQFF; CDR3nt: TGTGCCAGCAGAGGGAGTGCAGGTGAGCAGTTCTTC
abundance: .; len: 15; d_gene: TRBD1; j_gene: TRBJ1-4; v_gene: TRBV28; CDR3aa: CASSSQGAGNEKLFF; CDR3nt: TGTGCCAGCAGTTCGCAGGGGGCGGGTAATGAAAAACTGTTTTTT
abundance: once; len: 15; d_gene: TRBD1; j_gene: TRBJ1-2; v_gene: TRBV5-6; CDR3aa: CASSTGQGIIYGYTF; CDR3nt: TGTGCCAGCAGCACAGGACAGGGGATTATCTATGGCTACACCTTC
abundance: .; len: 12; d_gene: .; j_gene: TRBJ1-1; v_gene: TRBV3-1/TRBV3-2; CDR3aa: CASSHLNTEAFF; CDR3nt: TGTGCCAGCAGTCACCTAAACACTGAAGCTTTCTTT
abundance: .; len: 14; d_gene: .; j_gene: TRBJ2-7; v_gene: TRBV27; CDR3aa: CASSFTGNPYEQYF; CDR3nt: TGTGCCAGCAGTTTTACAGGAAACCCCTACGAGCAGTACTTC
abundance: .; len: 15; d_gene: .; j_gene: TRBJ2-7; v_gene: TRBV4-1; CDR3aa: CASSQDRGTTYEQYF; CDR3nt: TGCGCCAGCAGCCAAGATCGGGGGACGACCTACGAGCAGTACTTC
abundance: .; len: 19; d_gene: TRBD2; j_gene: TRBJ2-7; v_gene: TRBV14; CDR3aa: CASSLSGGSYPLNPYEQYF; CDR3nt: TGTGCCAGCAGCCTTAGCGGGGGGTCTTATCCACTGAATCCCTACGAGCAGTACTTC
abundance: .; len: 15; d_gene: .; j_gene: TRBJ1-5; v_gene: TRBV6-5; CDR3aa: CASSHGGASNQPQHF; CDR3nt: TGTGCCAGCAGCCACGGGGGAGCGAGCAATCAGCCCCAGCATTTT
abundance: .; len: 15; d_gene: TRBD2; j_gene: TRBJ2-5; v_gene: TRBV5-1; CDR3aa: CASTLTSGPTGAQYF; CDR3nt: TGCGCCAGCACCTTGACTAGCGGGCCCACGGGGGCCCAGTACTTC
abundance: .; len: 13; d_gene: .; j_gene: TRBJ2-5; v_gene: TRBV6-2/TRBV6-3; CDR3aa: CASSYTDRETQYF; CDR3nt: TGTGCCAGCAGTTACACAGATAGGGAGACCCAGTACTTC
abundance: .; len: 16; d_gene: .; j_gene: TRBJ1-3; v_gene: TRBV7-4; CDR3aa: CASSLGQASSGNTIYF; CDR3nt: TGTGCCAGCAGCTTAGGACAGGCGAGCTCTGGAAACACCATATATTTT
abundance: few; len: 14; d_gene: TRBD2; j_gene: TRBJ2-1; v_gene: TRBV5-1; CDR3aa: CASSSSGRAFEQFF; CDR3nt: TGCGCCAGCAGCTCTAGCGGGAGGGCCTTTGAGCAGTTCTTC
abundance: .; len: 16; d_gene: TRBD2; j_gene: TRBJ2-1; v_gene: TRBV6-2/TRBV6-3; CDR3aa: CASSAPSGGPDNEQFF; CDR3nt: TGTGCCAGCAGTGCCCCGAGCGGGGGCCCGGACAATGAGCAGTTCTTC
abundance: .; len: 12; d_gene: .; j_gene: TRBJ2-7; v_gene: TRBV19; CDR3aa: CASSIRSGEQYF; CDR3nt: TGTGCCAGTAGTATAAGGAGCGGCGAGCAGTACTTC
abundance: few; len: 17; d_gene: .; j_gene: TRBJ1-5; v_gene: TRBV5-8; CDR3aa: CASSLAGGEWSNQPQHF; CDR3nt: TGTGCCAGCAGCTTGGCCGGGGGGGAATGGAGCAATCAGCCCCAGCATTTT
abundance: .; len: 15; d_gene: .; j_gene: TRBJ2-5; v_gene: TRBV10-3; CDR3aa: CAISRASAGQETQYF; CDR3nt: TGTGCCATCAGTAGGGCTAGCGCTGGGCAAGAGACCCAGTACTTC
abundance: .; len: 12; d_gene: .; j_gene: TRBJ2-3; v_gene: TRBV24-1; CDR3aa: CATSDLDRPVIF; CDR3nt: TGTGCCACCAGTGATTTGGACAGGCCCGTCATCTTT